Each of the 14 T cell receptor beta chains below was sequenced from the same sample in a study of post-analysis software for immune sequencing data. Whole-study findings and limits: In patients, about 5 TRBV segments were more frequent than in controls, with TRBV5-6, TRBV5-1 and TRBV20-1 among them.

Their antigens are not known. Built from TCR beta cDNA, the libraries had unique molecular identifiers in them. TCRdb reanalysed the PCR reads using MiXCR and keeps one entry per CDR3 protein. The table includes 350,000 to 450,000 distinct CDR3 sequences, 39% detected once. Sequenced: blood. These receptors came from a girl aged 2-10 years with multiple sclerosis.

CDR3 DNA sequence: TGTGCCAGCAGCAAATCCCCTACTAGCGGGAGGGCCGGCGAGCAGTACTTC. This sequence encodes CASSKSPTSGRAGEQYF. V gene TRBV21-1 combines with J gene TRBJ2-1; TRBD2, the table's D call, was not compared with the DNA. The J call could be wrong; TRBJ2-7 is a better fit for the DNA end. TRBV21-1 is termed a pseudogene. The CDR3 has 17 residues.

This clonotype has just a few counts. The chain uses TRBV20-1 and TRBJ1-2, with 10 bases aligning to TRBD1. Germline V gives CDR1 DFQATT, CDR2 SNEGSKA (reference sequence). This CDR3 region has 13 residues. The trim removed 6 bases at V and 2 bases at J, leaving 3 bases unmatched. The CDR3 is CSAGTGENYGYTF. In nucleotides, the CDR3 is TGCAGTGCAGGGACAGGGGAAAACTATGGCTACACCTTC.

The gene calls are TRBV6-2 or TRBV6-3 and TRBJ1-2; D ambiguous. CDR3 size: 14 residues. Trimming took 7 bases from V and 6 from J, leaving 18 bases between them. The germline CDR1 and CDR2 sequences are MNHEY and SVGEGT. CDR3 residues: CASMYGSANHGYTF. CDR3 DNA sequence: TGTGCCAGCATGTATGGATCAGCCAACCATGGCTACACCTTC.

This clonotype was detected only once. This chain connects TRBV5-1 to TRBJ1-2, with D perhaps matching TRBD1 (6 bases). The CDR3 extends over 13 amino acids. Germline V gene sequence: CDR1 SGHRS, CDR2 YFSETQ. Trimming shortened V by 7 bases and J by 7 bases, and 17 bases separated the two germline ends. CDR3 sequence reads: CASGAGGATGYTF. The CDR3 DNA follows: TGCGCCAGCGGGGCCGGGGGGGCCACTGGCTACACCTTC.

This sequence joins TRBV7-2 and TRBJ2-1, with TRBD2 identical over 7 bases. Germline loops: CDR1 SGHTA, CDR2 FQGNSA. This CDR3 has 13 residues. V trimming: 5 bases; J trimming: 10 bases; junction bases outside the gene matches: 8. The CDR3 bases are TGTGCCAGCAGCCCAACTAGCGCCTTGGAGCAGTTCTTC. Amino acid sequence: CASSPTSALEQFF.

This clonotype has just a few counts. CDR3 protein: CSARPWTGNTEAFF. CDR3 nucleotides: TGCAGTGCTAGACCGTGGACGGGTAACACTGAAGCTTTCTTT. The chain has TRBV20-1 and TRBJ1-1; D remains ambiguous. Germline V gives CDR1 DFQATT, CDR2 SNEGSKA (reference sequence). CDR3 size: 14 residues. Trimming shortened V by 2 bases and J by 2 bases, and 12 bases separated the two germline ends.

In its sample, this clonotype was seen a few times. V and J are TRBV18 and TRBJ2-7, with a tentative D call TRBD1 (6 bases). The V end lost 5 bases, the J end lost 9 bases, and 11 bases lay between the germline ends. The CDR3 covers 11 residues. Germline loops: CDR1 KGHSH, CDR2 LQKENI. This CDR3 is CASSEGRGQYF. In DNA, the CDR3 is TGTGCCAGCTCAGAGGGCAGGGGGCAGTACTTC.

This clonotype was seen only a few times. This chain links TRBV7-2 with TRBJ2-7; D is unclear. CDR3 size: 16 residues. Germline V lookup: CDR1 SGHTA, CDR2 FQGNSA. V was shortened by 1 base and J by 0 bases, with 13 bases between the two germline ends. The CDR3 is CASSLGPLAASYEQYF. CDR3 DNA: TGTGCCAGCAGCTTAGGACCTCTCGCGGCCTCCTACGAGCAGTACTTC.

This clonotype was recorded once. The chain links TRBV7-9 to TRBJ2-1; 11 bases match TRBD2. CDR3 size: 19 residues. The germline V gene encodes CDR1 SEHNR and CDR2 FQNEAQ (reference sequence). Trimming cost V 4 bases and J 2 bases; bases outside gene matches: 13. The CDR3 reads CASSWAGTSGRRTYNEQFF. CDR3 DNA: TGTGCCAGCAGCTGGGCCGGGACTAGCGGTCGCCGTACCTACAATGAGCAGTTCTTC.

The chain's CDR3 is CASSKGQRETQYF. The CDR3 DNA follows: TGCGCCAGCAGCAAGGGACAGCGCGAGACCCAGTACTTC. This sequence joins TRBV5-1 and TRBJ2-7; 7 positions match TRBD1. Judging by the DNA end, TRBJ2-5 fits better; the J call may be wrong. The germline gives CDR1 SGHRS, CDR2 YFSETQ. CDR3 length: 13 residues.

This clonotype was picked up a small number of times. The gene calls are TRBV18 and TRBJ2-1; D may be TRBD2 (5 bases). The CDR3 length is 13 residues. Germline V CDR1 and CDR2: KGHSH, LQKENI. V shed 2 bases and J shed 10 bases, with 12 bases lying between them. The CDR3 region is CASSPLELAEQFF. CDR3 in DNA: TGTGCCAGCTCACCATTGGAGCTAGCCGAGCAGTTCTTC.

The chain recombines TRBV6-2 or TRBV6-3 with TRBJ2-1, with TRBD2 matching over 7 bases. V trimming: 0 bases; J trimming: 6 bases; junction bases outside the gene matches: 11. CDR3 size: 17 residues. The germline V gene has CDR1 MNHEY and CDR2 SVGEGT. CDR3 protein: CASSYSGGLGRANEQFF. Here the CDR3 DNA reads TGTGCCAGCAGTTACTCGGGAGGACTAGGTCGGGCCAATGAGCAGTTCTTC.

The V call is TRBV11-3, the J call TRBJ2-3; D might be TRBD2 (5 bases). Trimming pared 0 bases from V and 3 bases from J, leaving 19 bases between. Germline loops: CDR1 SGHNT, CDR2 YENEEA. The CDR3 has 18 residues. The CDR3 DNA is TGTGCCAGCAGCTTAGATGAGGGTTATCATTATCAGACAGATACGCAGTATTTT. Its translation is CASSLDEGYHYQTDTQYF.

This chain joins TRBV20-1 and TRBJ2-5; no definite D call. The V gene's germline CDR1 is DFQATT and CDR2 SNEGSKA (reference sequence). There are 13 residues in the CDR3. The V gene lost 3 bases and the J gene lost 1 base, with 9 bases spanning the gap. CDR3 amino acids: CSASLAGQETQYF. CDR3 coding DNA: TGCAGTGCTAGCTTGGCAGGCCAAGAGACCCAGTACTTC.